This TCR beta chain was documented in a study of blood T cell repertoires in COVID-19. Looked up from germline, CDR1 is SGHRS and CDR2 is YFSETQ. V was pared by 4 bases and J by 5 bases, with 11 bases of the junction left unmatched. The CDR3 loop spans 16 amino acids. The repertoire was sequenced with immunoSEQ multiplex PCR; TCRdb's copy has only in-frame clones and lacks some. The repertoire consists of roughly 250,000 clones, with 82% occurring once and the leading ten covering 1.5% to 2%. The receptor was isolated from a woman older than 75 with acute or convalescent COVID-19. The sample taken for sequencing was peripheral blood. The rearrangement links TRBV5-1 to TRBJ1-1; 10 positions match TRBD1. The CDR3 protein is CASSARQGAVETEAFF. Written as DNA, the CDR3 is TGCGCCAGCAGCGCAAGACAGGGGGCTGTAGAAACTGAAGCTTTCTTT. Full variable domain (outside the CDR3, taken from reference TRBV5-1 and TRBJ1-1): KAGVTQTPRYLIKTRGQQVTLSCSPISGHRSVSWYQQTPGQGLQFLFEYFSETQRNKGNFPGRFSGRQFSNSRSEMNVSTLELGDSALYLCASSARQGAVETEAFFGQGTRLTVV.